This is a list of T cell receptor beta chains from one sample in a study of CD8 T cells in Susac syndrome. MiXCR was run by TCRdb on the immunoSEQ multiplex PCR reads, yielding one entry per CDR3 protein. The sample contains hundreds of thousands of distinct CDR3 sequences, 90% to 97% of which appear only once. Input material: CD4+ T cells from PBMCs. The receptors here all came from a human donor with Susac syndrome. Each CDR3 is given with its conserved first and last residue. The D gene is left open where the match is weak. A row's size may be missing; if present it is once, few, many or a size class.

>TRBV12-3/TRBV12-4|TRBD2|TRBJ2-5|NA
TGTGCCAGCAGTATCGGACTAGCATGGGGAGAGACCCAGTACTTC
CASSIGLAWGETQYF
>TRBV28|NA|TRBJ2-3|NA
TGTGCCAGCAGTTTTTATGATACGCAGTATTTT
CASSFYDTQYF
>TRBV5-1|NA|TRBJ2-1|NA
TGCGCCAGCAGCTTGGTGCTAGCCGGGCACAATGAGCAGTTCTTC
CASSLVLAGHNEQFF
>TRBV20-1|NA|TRBJ2-7|NA
TGCAGTGCGGAGGGGGGGGGATTGGGGCAGGAGCAGTACTTC
CSAEGGGLGQEQYF
>TRBV3-1|NA|TRBJ1-2|NA
TGTGCCAGCAGCCAGATCGGGATCGGCTACACCTTC
CASSQIGIGYTF
>TRBV3-1|NA|TRBJ2-7|NA
TGTGCCAGCAGCCCGACTCGACCCTACGAGCAGTACTTC
CASSPTRPYEQYF
>TRBV4-1|TRBD1|TRBJ1-4|once
TGCGCCAGCAGCCAATACCGGGACAGGGGAAATGAAAAACTGTTTTTT
CASSQYRDRGNEKLFF
>TRBV4-1|NA|TRBJ2-6|once
TGCGCCAGCAGCCAAGGGGGACGGCGCTCTGGGGCCAACGTCCTGACTTTC
CASSQGGRRSGANVLTF
>TRBV20-1|NA|TRBJ1-2|NA
TGCAGTGCTAGTGGAGGGAATTATGGCTACACCTTC
CSASGGNYGYTF
>TRBV23-1|TRBD2|TRBJ2-1|NA
TGCGCCAGCTCCGGGACTAGCGGGAATTGGCGTCACGAGCAGTTCTTC
CASSGTSGNWRHEQFF
>TRBV7-9|NA|TRBJ1-1|NA
TGTGCCAGCAGCCAATTCTGGGGAGGGAAGGACACTGAAGCTTTCTTT
CASSQFWGGKDTEAFF
>TRBV18|TRBD2|TRBJ2-2|NA
TGTGCCAGCTCCCAAACTAGCGGGAGCCACACCGGGGAGCTGTTTTTT
CASSQTSGSHTGELFF
>TRBV20-1|TRBD2|TRBJ2-7|NA
TGCAGTGCTAGATCCCCGGGACTAGCGGTCGAGCAGTACTTC
CSARSPGLAVEQYF
>TRBV20-1|NA|TRBJ2-1|NA
TGCAGTGCTAGTGTTTCCGAGCAGTTCTTC
CSASVSEQFF
>TRBV12-3/TRBV12-4|NA|TRBJ1-5|NA
TGTGCCAGCTCTATCGGGGTTTCCTCGGGTCAGCCCCAGCATTTT
CASSIGVSSGQPQHF
>TRBV7-9|TRBD1|TRBJ2-7|NA
TGTGCCAGCCACGGAGACAGGGGCTACGAGCAGTACTTC
CASHGDRGYEQYF
>TRBV6-6|NA|TRBJ2-7|NA
TGTGCCAGCAGTCTTAGCGACCGCGAGCAGTACTTC
CASSLSDREQYF
>TRBV20-1|NA|TRBJ2-3|NA
TGCAGTGCTAAAGGTGGTATCGAGGATACGCAGTATTTT
CSAKGGIEDTQYF
>TRBV7-9|NA|TRBJ2-2|NA
TGTGCCAGCAGCTTGACAGTGAACACCGGGGAGCTGTTTTTT
CASSLTVNTGELFF
>TRBV14|NA|TRBJ2-7|NA
TGTGCCAGCAGCCAAGAAGGGTTCTACGAGCAGTACTTC
CASSQEGFYEQYF
>TRBV20-1|NA|TRBJ2-7|NA
TGCAGTGCTAACGCCGCCGGGGTAACCTACGAGCAGTACTTC
CSANAAGVTYEQYF
>TRBV27|TRBD2|TRBJ2-1|once
TGTGCCAGCAGACTAGCGGGAACAGGAAATGAGCAGTTCTTC
CASRLAGTGNEQFF
>TRBV18|NA|TRBJ2-7|NA
TGTGCCAGCTCACCAAGGGACACCGACGTCCAGTACTTC
CASSPRDTDVQYF
>TRBV9|NA|TRBJ2-7|NA
TGTGCCAGCAGGAGGAGTTACGAGCAGTACTTC
CASRRSYEQYF
>TRBV14|TRBD2|TRBJ2-1|NA
TGTGCCAGCAGGAGCCAGCGGGAGGGGGAGCAGTTCTTC
CASRSQREGEQFF
>TRBV9|NA|TRBJ1-1|NA
TGTGCCAGCAGCACAGGGTCTTTAGGGGGAGCTTTCTTT
CASSTGSLGGAFF
>TRBV9|TRBD2|TRBJ2-1|NA
TGTGCCAGCAGCGTAGATAGCGGGAGGGCCTCAAATGAGCAGTTCTTC
CASSVDSGRASNEQFF
>TRBV12-3/TRBV12-4|NA|TRBJ1-2|NA
TGTGCCATCCAAGGGGAGAACAACTATGGCTACACCTTC
CAIQGENNYGYTF
>TRBV14|NA|TRBJ2-3|NA
TGTGCCAGCAGCCCGACTGCTGGATATTCAAATACGCAGTATTTT
CASSPTAGYSNTQYF
>TRBV6-5|NA|TRBJ2-7|once
TGTGCCAGCAGTTACCGAGGACCGTCGAGGGGCGAGCAGTACTTC
CASSYRGPSRGEQYF
>TRBV27|NA|TRBJ2-7|NA
TGTGCCAGCAGTCCCCAGGGGAGGGATGGCTACGAGCAGTACTTC
CASSPQGRDGYEQYF
>TRBV5-1|NA|TRBJ1-5|once
TGCGCCAGCAGCTGGGGGGATCAAGGCAATCAGCCCCAGCATTTT
CASSWGDQGNQPQHF
>TRBV12-3/TRBV12-4|NA|TRBJ2-7|once
TGTGCCAGCAGTCGAGGATTTGACAGCGAGCAGTACTTC
CASSRGFDSEQYF
>TRBV2|NA|TRBJ1-4|NA
TGTGCCAGCAAAGTAACAGCCGCTAATGAAAAACTGTTTTTT
CASKVTAANEKLFF
>TRBV30|TRBD1|TRBJ1-2|NA
TGTGCCTGGAGTGTACGGGACAGGGTTTACTATGGCTACACCTTC
CAWSVRDRVYYGYTF
>TRBV6-1|NA|TRBJ2-5|NA
TGTGCCAGCAGAACACGACAGCTGGTTAGACAAGAGACCCAGTACTTC
CASRTRQLVRQETQYF
>TRBV9|TRBD1|TRBJ2-1|NA
TGTGCCAGCAGCGCCGGACAGGGGCGATACAATGAGCAGTTCTTC
CASSAGQGRYNEQFF
>TRBV15|NA|TRBJ2-5|NA
TGTGCCACCAGCAGAGATCCGCGGGGACAAGAGACCCAGTACTTC
CATSRDPRGQETQYF
>TRBV18|NA|TRBJ2-7|NA
TGTGCCAGCTCGCTGGGTGCACGGAACTACGAGCAGTACTTC
CASSLGARNYEQYF
>TRBV5-1|NA|TRBJ2-1|NA
TGCGCCAGCAGCTTGGCCGCTTCCTACAATGAGCAGTTCTTC
CASSLAASYNEQFF
>TRBV11-2|TRBD2|TRBJ2-2|NA
TGTGCCAGCCAGACCCAGCTAGCGGGAGCCGGGGAGCTGTTTTTT
CASQTQLAGAGELFF
>TRBV11-3|NA|TRBJ1-1|NA
TGTGCCAGCAGCTTAGAAGGTGGGGCTGAAGCTTTCTTT
CASSLEGGAEAFF
>TRBV5-6|NA|TRBJ2-7|NA
TGTGCCAGCAGCTCCAGGGGGCGGGGGGGCTCCGAGCAGTACTTC
CASSSRGRGGSEQYF
>TRBV4-1|NA|TRBJ1-2|NA
TGCGCCAGCAGCCAAGAACCACAGGGCGGCCGTGGCTACACCTTC
CASSQEPQGGRGYTF
>TRBV18|TRBD2|TRBJ2-5|NA
TGTGCCAGCTCACCTGGGACTACTAGAGAGACCCAGTACTTC
CASSPGTTRETQYF
>TRBV7-3|NA|TRBJ2-1|NA
TGTGCCAGCAGCACACAGGGTGCGGTTACCCCGGTGGTGCAGTTCTTC
CASSTQGAVTPVVQFF
>TRBV2|NA|TRBJ1-1|once
TGTGCCGGAGGTCAGGGCACTGAAGCTTTCTTT
CAGGQGTEAFF
>TRBV20-1|TRBD2|TRBJ2-5|NA
TGCAGTGCTAGAGTAGGGACTAGCGGCGGAGAGACCCAGTACTTC
CSARVGTSGGETQYF
>TRBV11-1|NA|TRBJ1-1|NA
TGTGCCAGCAGCTTAGGAGGCAGAAGCACTGAAGCTTTCTTT
CASSLGGRSTEAFF
>TRBV12-3/TRBV12-4|NA|TRBJ1-2|NA
TGTGCCAGCAGTCTTAAGCTGTATGGCTACACCTTC
CASSLKLYGYTF
>TRBV5-1|NA|TRBJ2-2|once
TGCGCCAGCAGCTTTAGCGATACCGGGGAGCTGTTTTTT
CASSFSDTGELFF
>TRBV7-3|TRBD1|TRBJ2-5|NA
TGTGCCAGCAGTCAAAACAAGGGGGCCGAGACCCAGTACTTC
CASSQNKGAETQYF
>TRBV3-1|NA|TRBJ2-3|NA
TGTGCCAGCAGCCAAGATAATCCAGTAATCACAGATACGCAGTATTTT
CASSQDNPVITDTQYF
>TRBV20-1|NA|TRBJ1-1|NA
TGCAGTGCTAGAGCGAAAGTAATGAACACTGAAGCTTTCTTT
CSARAKVMNTEAFF
>TRBV2|TRBD2|TRBJ2-1|NA
TGTGCCAGCAGTGATTTTAGCGGGGGACCCTACAATGAGCAGTTCTTC
CASSDFSGGPYNEQFF
>TRBV28|TRBD1|TRBJ1-5|once
TGTGCCAGCAGTCTGGGACAGACCGGCAATCAGCCCCAGCATTTT
CASSLGQTGNQPQHF
>TRBV29-1|TRBD2|TRBJ2-3|NA
TGCAGCGTGAATGGACTAGTGAGCACAGATACGCAGTATTTT
CSVNGLVSTDTQYF
>TRBV7-3|NA|TRBJ2-3|NA
TGTGCCAGCAGCTCCAGGGGCGCACATCCAACAGATACGCAGTATTTT
CASSSRGAHPTDTQYF
>TRBV14|NA|TRBJ2-7|NA
TGTGCCAGCAGCCAAGTGTCTAGCTTCCCCTACGAGCAGTACTTC
CASSQVSSFPYEQYF